These 18 T cell receptor beta chains were sequenced from one sample in a study of blood T cell repertoires in COVID-19 (dated by TCRdb to 2018 to 2020). Receptors were amplified or captured by the immunoSEQ multiplex PCR assay. TCRdb provides this immuneACCESS table in a form limited to in-frame rearrangements. Some clones are lacking; in checked studies, under half of them reflect an unresolved V gene, and why the rest are absent is not known. This sample holds about 150,000 clones; about 85% were observed only once. The ten largest clones take up less than 10% of the sample. Sequencing was performed on peripheral blood. All receptors come from a woman between 55 and 75 years old with COVID-19, enrolled during active disease.

The chain joins TRBV7-8 to TRBJ2-3; 8 bases line up with TRBD1. The J segment lost 4 bases and the V segment lost 7 bases, leaving 16 bases of the junction unmatched. CDR3 length: 17 residues. Looked up from germline, CDR1 is SGHVS and CDR2 is FQNEAQ. The CDR3 sequence is CASTTRGAIQGADTQYF. The CDR3 DNA reads as TGTGCCAGCACCACCAGGGGGGCCATACAGGGGGCAGATACGCAGTATTTT.

CDR3 nucleotides: TGTGCCAGCAGTGCGTCGGGGAGAGAGACCCAGTACTTC. Translated, it gives CASSASGRETQYF. V gene TRBV6-4 combines with J gene TRBJ2-5; D possibly corresponds to TRBD2 (5 bases). This CDR3 is 13 amino acids long. Between the trimmed V and J ends, which lost 4 bases and 4 bases, there was a span of 10 bases. Germline V lookup: CDR1 MRHNA, CDR2 SNTAGT.

V is TRBV11-2 and J is TRBJ2-1, with 12 positions matching TRBD2. The V segment lost 5 bases and the J segment 6 bases; nucleotides outside the gene matches: 2. Per the germline V gene, CDR1 is SGHAT and CDR2 is FQNNGV. The CDR3 length is 14 residues. CDR3 coding DNA: TGTGCCAGCAGCCGACTAGCGGGGGTCAATGAGCAGTTCTTC. The encoded protein is CASSRLAGVNEQFF.

The chain recombines TRBV19 with TRBJ2-3; tentative D call: TRBD2 (6 bases). V gave up 7 bases and J gave up 6 bases, with 11 bases separating them. Per the germline V gene, CDR1 is LNHDA and CDR2 is SQIVND (reference sequence). CDR3 length equals 12 residues. The CDR3 sequence: CASNPGGDTQYF. The CDR3 coding sequence is TGTGCCAGTAACCCTGGGGGGGATACGCAGTATTTT.

The V and J genes are TRBV6-6 and TRBJ1-6, with 9 bases matching TRBD1. CDR1 is MNHNY and CDR2 is SVGAGI in the germline V gene (reference sequence). CDR3 length equals 14 residues. V lost 5 bases, J lost 8 bases, and 4 bases stayed unmatched. For the CDR3, the DNA is TGTGCCAGCAGTCCGGGACAGGGCGATTCACCCCTCCACTTT. It is translated as CASSPGQGDSPLHF.

This chain uses TRBV3-1 (or the pseudogene TRBV3-2) with TRBJ1-5, with D unresolved. Germline CDR1 reads LGHDT; CDR2 reads YNNKEL (reference sequence). With 4 bases removed from V and 2 bases from J, the gap between germline ends came to 9 bases. The CDR3 totals 14 residues. CDR3 amino acids: CASSLSVGNQPQHF. CDR3 DNA sequence: TGTGCCAGCAGCCTCAGCGTGGGCAATCAGCCCCAGCATTTT.

The chain links TRBV3-1 (or the pseudogene TRBV3-2) to TRBJ2-2; 7 bases map to TRBD2. The germline V gene has CDR1 LGHDT and CDR2 YNNKEL (reference sequence). The CDR3 contains 15 residues. V dropped 6 bases and J dropped 4; count of bases not matched to a gene: 8. The CDR3 bases are TGTGCCAGCAGGGGACGGACTAGGGGCACCGGGGAGCTGTTTTTT. Its protein product is CASRGRTRGTGELFF.

CDR3 coding DNA: TGTGCCAGTAGTATTGGCCTAGATGCGGGCGAGCAGTACTTC. Its translation: CASSIGLDAGEQYF. The chain joins TRBV19 to TRBJ2-7, with TRBD2 as a possible D gene (5 bases). Germline CDR1 reads LNHDA; CDR2 reads SQIVND (reference sequence). With 3 bases removed from V and 6 bases from J, the gap between germline ends came to 15 bases. This CDR3 is 14 amino acids long.

The chain links TRBV2 to TRBJ1-1; the match to TRBD1 covers 8 bases. The CDR3 contains 17 residues. Germline loops: CDR1 SNHLY, CDR2 FYNNEI. Trimming took 4 bases from V and 1 from J; bases not matched to a gene: 11. CDR3 coding DNA: TGTGCCAGCAGTGCGAGAGGTATAGGACAGGGGAACACTGAAGCTTTCTTT. It specifies CASSARGIGQGNTEAFF.

The rearrangement uses TRBV2 and TRBJ1-2; D is uncertain. Germline V gene sequence: CDR1 SNHLY, CDR2 FYNNEI. This CDR3 spans 12 amino acids. Trimming removed 1 base from V and 5 bases from J, with 5 bases in between. CDR3 sequence (DNA): TGTGCCAGCAGTGAAGACGGGTATGGCTACACCTTC. Residues: CASSEDGYGYTF. Full variable domain (rest looked up from reference TRBV2 and TRBJ1-2): EPEVTQTPSHQVTQMGQEVILRCVPISNHLYFYWYRQILGQKVEFLVSFYNNEISEKSEIFDDQFSVERPDGSNFTLKIRSTKLEDSAMYFCASSEDGYGYTFGSGTRLTVV.

The chain has TRBV19 and TRBJ2-1; 11 bases match TRBD2. Germline V CDR1 and CDR2: LNHDA, SQIVND (reference sequence). V lost 4 bases and J lost 4; bases outside the gene matches: 6. The CDR3 spans 16 residues. The CDR3 here is CASSKLAGVSYNEQFF. The CDR3 nucleotides read TGTGCCAGTAGTAAACTAGCGGGGGTTAGTTACAATGAGCAGTTCTTC. The full variable domain, rest sourced from reference TRBV19 and TRBJ2-1, is DGGITQSPKYLFRKEGQNVTLSCEQNLNHDAMYWYRQDPGQGLRLIYYSQIVNDFQKGDIAEGYSVSREKKESFPLTVTSAQKNPTAFYLCASSKLAGVSYNEQFFGPGTRLTVL.

This chain uses TRBV10-1 with TRBJ2-3; D is ambiguous. The germline CDR1 and CDR2 sequences are WNHNN and SYGVQD (reference sequence). The CDR3 covers 14 residues. V was clipped by 6 bases and J by 0 bases, with 10 bases between them. CDR3 in amino acids: CASSEATSTDTQYF. CDR3 DNA: TGCGCCAGCAGCGAGGCTACTAGCACAGATACGCAGTATTTT.

The V gene is TRBV21-1, the J gene TRBJ2-1; the table gives TRBD1 as D, unverified against the DNA. TRBV21-1 is a pseudogene segment. This CDR3 has 16 amino acids. CDR3 loop: CASSKGNQGVANEQFF. In DNA, the CDR3 is TGTGCCAGCAGCAAAGGGAACCAGGGGGTGGCCAATGAGCAGTTCTTC.

The CDR3 is CASSPLPRGDGRANVLTF. The CDR3, as DNA: TGTGCCAGCTCACCACTCCCCAGGGGGGACGGGAGGGCCAACGTCCTGACTTTC. The rearrangement joins TRBV18 to TRBJ2-6, with D possibly being TRBD1 (7 bases). Per germline, CDR1 KGHSH and CDR2 LQKENI. Deletions cut 1 base from V and 5 bases from J, with 18 bases between. This CDR3 spans 18 amino acids.

The chain couples TRBV3-1 (or the pseudogene TRBV3-2) to TRBJ2-1; D is ambiguous. This CDR3 region has 12 residues. The germline CDR1 and CDR2 sequences are LGHDT and YNNKEL (reference sequence). With 1 base removed from V and 10 bases from J, the gap between germline ends came to 8 bases. As DNA, the CDR3 is TGTGCCAGCAGCCAAGGTACAGTAGAGCAGTTCTTC. Encoded protein: CASSQGTVEQFF.

V usage is TRBV19 and J usage is TRBJ2-1; D not resolved. Trimming took off 2 bases at V and 9 bases at J, with 8 bases between the two ends. Germline V gene sequence: CDR1 LNHDA, CDR2 SQIVND (reference sequence). The CDR3 has 12 amino acids. The CDR3, as DNA: TGTGCCAGTAGTATAAATAGTGCTGAGCAGTTCTTC. Translated: CASSINSAEQFF. The variable domain in full, completed from reference TRBV19 and TRBJ2-1, reads DGGITQSPKYLFRKEGQNVTLSCEQNLNHDAMYWYRQDPGQGLRLIYYSQIVNDFQKGDIAEGYSVSREKKESFPLTVTSAQKNPTAFYLCASSINSAEQFFGPGTRLTVL.

This clone has a single count. The chain uses TRBV19 and TRBJ1-2; tentative D call: TRBD1 (5 bases). V lost 4 bases and J 5 bases, leaving 20 bases between the germline ends. Germline lookup yields CDR1 LNHDA and CDR2 SQIVND (reference sequence). There are 16 residues in the CDR3. For the CDR3, the DNA is TGTGCCAGTAGTAGATATCGCGACAGTCCCATGTATGGCTACACCTTC. Amino acid sequence: CASSRYRDSPMYGYTF.

The chain recombines TRBV10-3 with TRBJ1-1; TRBD1 agrees at 8 bases. The CDR3 runs 14 residues. The trim removed 6 bases at V and 3 bases at J, leaving 6 bases unmatched. Germline CDR1 reads ENHRY; CDR2 reads SYGVKD. The CDR3 region has the DNA TGTGCCATCAGCAGACAGGGGACGGACACTGAAGCTTTCTTT. It translates to CAISRQGTDTEAFF.